What follows describes a single T cell receptor beta chain. These data originate in a study of T-cell memory formation after mild COVID-19. Whole-study context: There were largely donor-specific TCR clusters.

TCRdb reanalysed the 5' RACE reads using MiXCR and keeps one entry per CDR3 protein. The sample yields 250,000 to 350,000 distinct CDR3 sequences, roughly a fifth seen once. Material for sequencing was PBMCs or a T cell subset sorted from them (not recorded which). This receptor was taken from a man aged 18 to 30 who had mild COVID-19 (a few samples of this study predate the infection). Cell type and time point are not known.

CDR3 region: CASSTMTGFTEAFF. CDR3 nucleotide sequence: TGCGCCAGCAGCACAATGACAGGGTTCACTGAAGCTTTCTTT. V and J are TRBV5-1 and TRBJ1-1, with 7 bases matching TRBD1. CDR3 length: 14 amino acids. V lost 4 bases to trimming and J lost 4 bases; unmatched junction nucleotides: 7. From germline, CDR1 is SGHRS and CDR2 YFSETQ.